This TCR beta chain stems from a study of cytomegalovirus exposure and HLA in healthy donors. General study points: Reportedly, TCR beta sequences accurately predicted HLA-A and HLA-B alleles in most subjects.

The PCR was carried out with 60 Vbeta primers and 13 Jbeta primers. Some clones are missing from TCRdb's copy, which holds only in-frame ones; the method was immunoSEQ multiplex PCR. The sample includes fewer than 120,000 clones, roughly 80% of them seen just once. Germline assignment: CDR1 GTSNPN and CDR2 SVGIG (reference sequence). The CDR3 spans 14 residues. V trimming: 2 bases; J trimming: 3 bases; junction bases outside the gene matches: 4. This clone is a singleton in its sample. What it binds is unknown. The V gene is TRBV30, the J gene TRBJ1-5, with 7 bases fitting TRBD1. The sequence derives from a woman aged 25 to 39 in good health and CMV-seronegative. Sequenced sample: PBMCs. CDR3 sequence: CAWSTGTANQPQHF. CDR3 nucleotides: TGTGCCTGGAGTACCGGGACAGCCAATCAGCCCCAGCATTTT.